Listed below are T cell receptor beta chains from one sample, sequenced in a study of blood T cell repertoires in COVID-19. Assay: immunoSEQ multiplex PCR; the TCRdb copy retains only in-frame clones and omits some. Here the sample spans roughly 200,000 clones, approximately 87% being singletons. The specimen was peripheral blood. These receptors were obtained from a man aged 55 to 70 who had recovered from COVID-19. Both conserved end residues are part of each CDR3. Fields, in order: V gene, D gene, CDR3 length, clone size, J gene, CDR3 protein, CDR3 DNA. D genes are given only for firm matches. Rows may omit the clone size; those that give it use once, few, many or a size class.

V gene: TRBV5-1
D gene: TRBD1
CDR3 length: 15
clone size: -
J gene: TRBJ2-5
CDR3 protein: CASSFRQGPQETQYF
CDR3 DNA: TGCGCCAGCAGCTTCCGACAGGGCCCCCAAGAGACCCAGTACTTC

V gene: TRBV19
D gene: TRBD1
CDR3 length: 16
clone size: -
J gene: TRBJ1-5
CDR3 protein: CASRDSGTGGGQPQHF
CDR3 DNA: TGTGCCAGTAGGGATTCCGGGACAGGGGGCGGTCAGCCCCAGCATTTT

V gene: TRBV4-1
D gene: TRBD2
CDR3 length: 19
clone size: -
J gene: TRBJ2-1
CDR3 protein: CASSQDKGLAGGPRNEQFF
CDR3 DNA: TGCGCCAGCAGCCAAGATAAGGGACTAGCGGGGGGGCCAAGGAATGAGCAGTTCTTC

V gene: TRBV12-3/TRBV12-4
D gene: -
CDR3 length: 11
clone size: -
J gene: TRBJ1-4
CDR3 protein: CASSFRGELFF
CDR3 DNA: TGTGCCAGCAGTTTCAGGGGAGAACTGTTTTTT

V gene: TRBV15
D gene: TRBD1
CDR3 length: 16
clone size: -
J gene: TRBJ1-1
CDR3 protein: CATSRDTGTGGTEAFF
CDR3 DNA: TGTGCCACCAGCAGGGATACCGGGACAGGGGGCACTGAAGCTTTCTTT

V gene: TRBV6-6
D gene: TRBD1
CDR3 length: 19
clone size: -
J gene: TRBJ1-4
CDR3 protein: CASSPSPGQTRSSNEKLFF
CDR3 DNA: TGTGCCAGCAGTCCCTCCCCGGGACAGACAAGATCTTCAAATGAAAAACTGTTTTTT

V gene: TRBV30
D gene: -
CDR3 length: 13
clone size: -
J gene: TRBJ2-5
CDR3 protein: CAWRRKGGETQYF
CDR3 DNA: TGTGCCTGGAGACGTAAAGGGGGTGAGACCCAGTACTTC

V gene: TRBV24-1
D gene: TRBD1
CDR3 length: 16
clone size: -
J gene: TRBJ2-2
CDR3 protein: CATSETRGLNTGELFF
CDR3 DNA: TGTGCCACCAGTGAAACCAGGGGGCTTAACACCGGGGAGCTGTTTTTT

V gene: TRBV29-1
D gene: TRBD1
CDR3 length: 13
clone size: -
J gene: TRBJ1-1
CDR3 protein: CSGRQGSGTEAFF
CDR3 DNA: TGCAGCGGACGACAGGGCTCTGGGACTGAAGCTTTCTTT

V gene: TRBV27
D gene: -
CDR3 length: 12
clone size: many
J gene: TRBJ2-7
CDR3 protein: CASSLIGYEQYF
CDR3 DNA: TGTGCCAGCAGTTTGATCGGCTACGAGCAGTACTTC

V gene: TRBV5-4
D gene: -
CDR3 length: 16
clone size: -
J gene: TRBJ1-1
CDR3 protein: CASSLGGAITNTEAFF
CDR3 DNA: TGTGCCAGCAGCTTAGGGGGGGCAATAACGAACACTGAAGCTTTCTTT

V gene: TRBV29-1
D gene: TRBD1
CDR3 length: 13
clone size: -
J gene: TRBJ1-1
CDR3 protein: CSVFGQGATEAFF
CDR3 DNA: TGCAGCGTTTTTGGACAGGGGGCTACTGAAGCTTTCTTT

V gene: TRBV18
D gene: TRBD1
CDR3 length: 16
clone size: few
J gene: TRBJ1-1
CDR3 protein: CASSSGTGELTTEAFF
CDR3 DNA: TGTGCCAGCTCGTCCGGGACAGGGGAGTTGACCACTGAAGCTTTCTTT

V gene: TRBV20-1
D gene: TRBD2
CDR3 length: 15
clone size: once
J gene: TRBJ2-7
CDR3 protein: CSASPLSGGAYEQYF
CDR3 DNA: TGCAGTGCTAGTCCCCTTAGCGGGGGGGCCTACGAGCAGTACTTC

V gene: TRBV5-1
D gene: -
CDR3 length: 15
clone size: -
J gene: TRBJ2-1
CDR3 protein: CASSLGVGRLVEQFF
CDR3 DNA: TGCGCCAGCAGCTTGGGGGTTGGACGACTAGTAGAGCAGTTCTTC

V gene: TRBV5-6
D gene: TRBD1
CDR3 length: 13
clone size: -
J gene: TRBJ2-5
CDR3 protein: CASRRQGRETQYF
CDR3 DNA: TGTGCCAGCAGACGACAGGGAAGAGAGACCCAGTACTTC

V gene: TRBV30
D gene: TRBD1
CDR3 length: 14
clone size: -
J gene: TRBJ1-6
CDR3 protein: CAWSDFGRGPPLHF
CDR3 DNA: TGTGCCTGGAGTGATTTCGGCAGGGGGCCACCCCTCCACTTT

V gene: TRBV19
D gene: -
CDR3 length: 14
clone size: few
J gene: TRBJ2-1
CDR3 protein: CASSLAGPGIGQFF
CDR3 DNA: TGTGCCAGTAGTCTCGCGGGCCCCGGTATCGGGCAGTTCTTC

V gene: TRBV9
D gene: TRBD2
CDR3 length: 17
clone size: -
J gene: TRBJ2-2
CDR3 protein: CASSVGSWAGGAGELFF
CDR3 DNA: TGTGCCAGCAGCGTAGGAAGCTGGGCGGGGGGTGCCGGGGAGCTGTTTTTT

V gene: TRBV6-1
D gene: -
CDR3 length: 15
clone size: -
J gene: TRBJ1-6
CDR3 protein: CASSELKGKNSPLHF
CDR3 DNA: TGTGCCAGCAGTGAATTGAAGGGGAAAAATTCACCCCTCCACTTT

V gene: TRBV19
D gene: -
CDR3 length: 12
clone size: -
J gene: TRBJ1-2
CDR3 protein: CASTGYDSGYTF
CDR3 DNA: TGTGCCAGTACCGGATACGACTCGGGCTACACCTTC

V gene: TRBV11-2
D gene: TRBD2
CDR3 length: 17
clone size: -
J gene: TRBJ2-7
CDR3 protein: CASSLDRGAGVPYEQYF
CDR3 DNA: TGTGCCAGCAGCTTAGATAGGGGAGCGGGAGTACCCTACGAGCAGTACTTC

V gene: TRBV5-1
D gene: TRBD1
CDR3 length: 16
clone size: -
J gene: TRBJ1-2
CDR3 protein: CASSSPSGAGGYGYTF
CDR3 DNA: TGCGCCAGCAGCTCGCCCTCTGGGGCAGGGGGCTATGGCTACACCTTC

V gene: TRBV14
D gene: TRBD2
CDR3 length: 16
clone size: -
J gene: TRBJ2-1
CDR3 protein: CASSELAGGSRDEQFF
CDR3 DNA: TGTGCCAGCAGCGAACTAGCGGGAGGATCCAGGGATGAGCAGTTCTTC

V gene: TRBV9
D gene: -
CDR3 length: 14
clone size: -
J gene: TRBJ2-1
CDR3 protein: CASSVRPLRDEQFF
CDR3 DNA: TGTGCCAGCAGCGTTAGACCCCTCCGGGATGAGCAGTTCTTC

V gene: TRBV5-1
D gene: TRBD1
CDR3 length: 14
clone size: -
J gene: TRBJ1-2
CDR3 protein: CASSLGGTGIGYTF
CDR3 DNA: TGCGCCAGCAGCTTGGGAGGGACAGGGATCGGCTACACCTTC

V gene: TRBV7-8
D gene: -
CDR3 length: 14
clone size: -
J gene: TRBJ2-1
CDR3 protein: CASSLAPGDNEQFF
CDR3 DNA: TGTGCCAGCAGCTTAGCTCCGGGGGACAATGAGCAGTTCTTC

V gene: TRBV5-5
D gene: -
CDR3 length: 13
clone size: -
J gene: TRBJ2-1
CDR3 protein: CASSSGGQGQEFF
CDR3 DNA: TGTGCCAGCAGCTCCGGAGGCCAGGGGCAAGAATTCTTC

V gene: TRBV6-5
D gene: -
CDR3 length: 14
clone size: -
J gene: TRBJ1-2
CDR3 protein: CASSYTDPNYGYTF
CDR3 DNA: TGTGCCAGCAGTTACACAGACCCTAACTATGGCTACACCTTC

V gene: TRBV21-1
D gene: -
CDR3 length: 17
clone size: -
J gene: TRBJ1-6
CDR3 protein: CATPPLRRVGNNSPLHF
CDR3 DNA: TGTGCCACCCCCCCCCTCAGGAGGGTAGGTAATAATTCACCCCTCCACTTT

V gene: TRBV6-4
D gene: TRBD2
CDR3 length: 16
clone size: -
J gene: TRBJ2-7
CDR3 protein: CASSERIPGTNYEQYF
CDR3 DNA: TGTGCCAGCAGTGAAAGAATTCCGGGGACTAACTACGAGCAGTACTTC

V gene: TRBV11-3
D gene: -
CDR3 length: 18
clone size: once
J gene: TRBJ2-1
CDR3 protein: CASSLVLERTSSYNEQFF
CDR3 DNA: TGTGCCAGCAGCTTAGTCCTGGAGCGGACCAGCTCCTACAATGAGCAGTTCTTC

V gene: TRBV9
D gene: TRBD2
CDR3 length: 15
clone size: -
J gene: TRBJ2-2
CDR3 protein: CASSVLAGATGELFF
CDR3 DNA: TGTGCCAGCAGCGTACTAGCGGGAGCCACCGGGGAGCTGTTTTTT

V gene: TRBV19
D gene: TRBD2
CDR3 length: 17
clone size: -
J gene: TRBJ2-3
CDR3 protein: CASNRARGLAATDTQYF
CDR3 DNA: TGTGCCTCGAACCGCGCCCGAGGACTAGCGGCCACAGATACGCAGTATTTT

V gene: TRBV6-5
D gene: -
CDR3 length: 14
clone size: -
J gene: TRBJ2-5
CDR3 protein: CASSYVGGRETQYF
CDR3 DNA: TGTGCCAGCAGTTACGTCGGGGGGCGGGAGACCCAGTACTTC

V gene: TRBV27
D gene: -
CDR3 length: 14
clone size: -
J gene: TRBJ1-1
CDR3 protein: CASRPTGLNTEAFF
CDR3 DNA: TGTGCCAGCAGACCAACAGGGTTGAACACTGAAGCTTTCTTT

V gene: TRBV19
D gene: -
CDR3 length: 12
clone size: many
J gene: TRBJ2-7
CDR3 protein: CASKDSSYEQYF
CDR3 DNA: TGTGCCAGTAAGGACAGCTCCTACGAGCAGTACTTC

V gene: TRBV2
D gene: -
CDR3 length: 12
clone size: -
J gene: TRBJ2-7
CDR3 protein: CASRLERREQYF
CDR3 DNA: TGTGCCAGCAGACTAGAAAGGAGGGAGCAGTACTTC

V gene: TRBV4-2
D gene: TRBD2
CDR3 length: 16
clone size: once
J gene: TRBJ2-3
CDR3 protein: CASSRILTSGRDTQYF
CDR3 DNA: TGTGCCAGCAGTCGCATACTGACTAGCGGGAGGGATACGCAGTATTTT

V gene: TRBV30
D gene: -
CDR3 length: 13
clone size: -
J gene: TRBJ2-1
CDR3 protein: CAWSTQEGTEQFF
CDR3 DNA: TGTGCCTGGAGTACCCAGGAAGGTACTGAGCAGTTCTTC

V gene: TRBV4-1
D gene: TRBD2
CDR3 length: 16
clone size: -
J gene: TRBJ2-1
CDR3 protein: CASSLGVAGGVNEQFF
CDR3 DNA: TGCGCCAGCAGCCTCGGGGTAGCGGGGGGAGTGAATGAGCAGTTCTTC

V gene: TRBV12-3/TRBV12-4
D gene: TRBD1
CDR3 length: 12
clone size: -
J gene: TRBJ2-7
CDR3 protein: CASSLSGGKQYF
CDR3 DNA: TGTGCCAGCAGTTTGTCAGGGGGAAAGCAGTACTTC

V gene: TRBV19
D gene: -
CDR3 length: 16
clone size: -
J gene: TRBJ1-5
CDR3 protein: CASRKRETGSNQPQHF
CDR3 DNA: TGTGCCAGTAGAAAACGCGAGACAGGATCCAATCAGCCCCAGCATTTT

V gene: TRBV11-2
D gene: TRBD1
CDR3 length: 16
clone size: -
J gene: TRBJ2-1
CDR3 protein: CASSPQGAGSYNEQFF
CDR3 DNA: TGTGCCAGCAGCCCACAGGGGGCAGGCTCCTACAATGAGCAGTTCTTC

V gene: TRBV6-5
D gene: -
CDR3 length: 14
clone size: -
J gene: TRBJ2-7
CDR3 protein: CASSLSVRGPSLDF
CDR3 DNA: TGTGCCAGCAGTCTAAGCGTCAGGGGTCCCAGTCTGGACTTC

V gene: TRBV7-2
D gene: -
CDR3 length: 13
clone size: -
J gene: TRBJ1-1
CDR3 protein: CASSPQWNTEAFF
CDR3 DNA: TGTGCCAGCAGCCCACAGTGGAACACTGAAGCTTTCTTT

V gene: TRBV5-4
D gene: -
CDR3 length: 11
clone size: -
J gene: TRBJ2-7
CDR3 protein: CASSYNYEQYF
CDR3 DNA: TGTGCCAGCAGCTATAACTACGAGCAGTACTTC

V gene: TRBV5-4
D gene: -
CDR3 length: 14
clone size: -
J gene: TRBJ2-3
CDR3 protein: CASSPRGGTDTQYF
CDR3 DNA: TGTGCCAGCAGCCCGCGGGGCGGCACAGATACGCAGTATTTT

V gene: TRBV10-2
D gene: TRBD2
CDR3 length: 14
clone size: -
J gene: TRBJ2-7
CDR3 protein: CASSPGTRSYEQYF
CDR3 DNA: TGCGCCAGCAGTCCCGGGACTAGATCCTACGAGCAGTACTTC

V gene: TRBV16
D gene: TRBD2
CDR3 length: 15
clone size: few
J gene: TRBJ2-2
CDR3 protein: CASSQMTSGSRELFF
CDR3 DNA: TGTGCCAGCAGCCAAATGACTAGCGGGTCCAGGGAGCTGTTTTTT

V gene: TRBV5-4
D gene: -
CDR3 length: 13
clone size: -
J gene: TRBJ2-2
CDR3 protein: CASSLQDPGELFF
CDR3 DNA: TGTGCCAGCAGCTTACAGGACCCCGGGGAGCTGTTTTTT

V gene: TRBV3-1/TRBV3-2
D gene: TRBD2
CDR3 length: 14
clone size: -
J gene: TRBJ2-1
CDR3 protein: CASRGTSGADEQFF
CDR3 DNA: TGTGCCAGCAGGGGGACTAGCGGGGCCGATGAGCAGTTCTTC

V gene: TRBV10-1
D gene: -
CDR3 length: 14
clone size: once
J gene: TRBJ2-5
CDR3 protein: CASSESAGQETQYF
CDR3 DNA: TGCGCCAGCAGTGAGTCCGCAGGCCAAGAGACCCAGTACTTC

V gene: TRBV9
D gene: -
CDR3 length: 15
clone size: -
J gene: TRBJ2-5
CDR3 protein: CASSLGGTQGETQYF
CDR3 DNA: TGTGCCAGCAGCCTTGGGGGGACCCAAGGAGAGACCCAGTACTTC

V gene: TRBV10-1
D gene: -
CDR3 length: 14
clone size: -
J gene: TRBJ2-3
CDR3 protein: CASSADTSTDTQYF
CDR3 DNA: TGCGCCAGCAGTGCTGACACAAGCACAGATACGCAGTATTTT

V gene: TRBV28
D gene: TRBD1
CDR3 length: 12
clone size: once
J gene: TRBJ1-1
CDR3 protein: CASTTRGTEAFF
CDR3 DNA: TGTGCCAGCACCACCAGGGGGACTGAAGCTTTCTTT

V gene: TRBV5-1
D gene: TRBD2
CDR3 length: 16
clone size: -
J gene: TRBJ2-1
CDR3 protein: CASKLGAGGYYNEQFF
CDR3 DNA: TGCGCCAGCAAACTCGGGGCGGGGGGTTACTACAATGAGCAGTTCTTC

V gene: TRBV5-1
D gene: TRBD1
CDR3 length: 13
clone size: -
J gene: TRBJ1-6
CDR3 protein: CASSAGGLGPLHF
CDR3 DNA: TGCGCCAGCAGCGCAGGGGGCCTGGGACCCCTCCACTTT

V gene: TRBV11-1
D gene: -
CDR3 length: 14
clone size: -
J gene: TRBJ1-1
CDR3 protein: CASSSRAGGQQAFF
CDR3 DNA: TGTGCCAGCAGCTCCCGGGCGGGAGGCCAGCAAGCTTTCTTT

V gene: TRBV30
D gene: -
CDR3 length: 12
clone size: once
J gene: TRBJ1-4
CDR3 protein: CAWSPRGEKLFF
CDR3 DNA: TGTGCCTGGTCCCCCCGAGGGGAAAAACTGTTTTTT